Included here is one TCR beta chain sequence, with context. Its antigen is currently unknown. This sample was taken from a study of CD8 T cells in ankylosing spondylitis. General study points: Some motif variants had been reported before (in reactive arthritis synovial fluid and blood).

Trimming cost V 5 bases and J 5 bases, with 15 bases left between them. CDR3 length equals 14 residues. Per the germline V gene, CDR1 is SGHTA and CDR2 is FQGNSA. TCRdb recomputed calls from the 5' RACE reads with MiXCR, one row per CDR3 protein. Of around 210,000 distinct CDR3 sequences listed, around 8% were seen once; the top ten hold around 4.4%. This clonotype originated in a female donor with ankylosing spondylitis or in good health (not recorded which). V is TRBV7-2 and J is TRBJ1-2; D perhaps matches TRBD1 (5 bases). What was sequenced was blood, either unsorted or a sorted T cell fraction (not recorded which). DNA for the CDR3: TGTGCCAGCAGCCGTGAGACAGATATATATGGCTACACCTTC. Translated, it gives CASSRETDIYGYTF.